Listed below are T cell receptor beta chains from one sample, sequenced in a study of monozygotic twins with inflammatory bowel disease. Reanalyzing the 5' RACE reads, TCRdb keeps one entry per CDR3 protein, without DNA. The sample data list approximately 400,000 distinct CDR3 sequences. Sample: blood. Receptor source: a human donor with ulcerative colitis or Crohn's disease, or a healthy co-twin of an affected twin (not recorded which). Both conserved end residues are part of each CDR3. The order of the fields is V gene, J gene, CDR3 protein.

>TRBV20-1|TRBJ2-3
CSQSGSTDTQYF
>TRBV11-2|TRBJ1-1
CASSLLQGRTEAFF
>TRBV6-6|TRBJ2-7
CASSYLGETYEQYF
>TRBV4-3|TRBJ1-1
CASSHRQGYGNTEAFF
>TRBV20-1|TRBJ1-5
CSARETEWQPQHF
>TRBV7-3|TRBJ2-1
CASSLLGAQNEQFF
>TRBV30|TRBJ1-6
CAAHRGPGSPLHF
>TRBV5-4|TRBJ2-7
CASSLLRDTPTGEQYF
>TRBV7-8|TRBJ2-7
CASSQGWGSYEQYF
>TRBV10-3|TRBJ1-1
CAISGGIENTEAFF
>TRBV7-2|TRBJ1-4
CASSLGQRATNEKLFF
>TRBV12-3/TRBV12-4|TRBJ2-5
CASRTTNQETQYF
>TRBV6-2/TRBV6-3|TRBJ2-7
CASSYSTPASYEQYF
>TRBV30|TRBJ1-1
CAWSVKALEAFF
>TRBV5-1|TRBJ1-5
CASSPGTGARGNQPQHF
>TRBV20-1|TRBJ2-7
CSASDGRPYEQYF
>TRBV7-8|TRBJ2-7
CASSPRLAEHYEQYF
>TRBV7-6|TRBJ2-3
CASSLGASGAGTDTQYF
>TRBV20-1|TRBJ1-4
CSARDLGGIGEKLFF
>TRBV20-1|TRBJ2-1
CSARHWREGRYEQFF
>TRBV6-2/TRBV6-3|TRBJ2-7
CASSHWTDIRTEQYF
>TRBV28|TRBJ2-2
CASREVAWAGELFF
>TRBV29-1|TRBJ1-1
CSVRLSVNTEAFF
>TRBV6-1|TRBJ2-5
CASSDGQIAETQYF
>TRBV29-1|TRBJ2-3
CSAGRGSTDTQYF
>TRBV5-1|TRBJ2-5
CASSSGWGRGETQYF
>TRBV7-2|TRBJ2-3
CASSFPQRGTSTDTQYF
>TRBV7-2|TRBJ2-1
CASSKERNEQFF
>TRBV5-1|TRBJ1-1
CASSLEGTSLSAFF
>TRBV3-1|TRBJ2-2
CASRPVPHGGELFF
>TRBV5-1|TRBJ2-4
CASSSGQTLAKNIQYF
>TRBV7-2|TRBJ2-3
CASSLHGPRIGDTQYF
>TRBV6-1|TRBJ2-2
CASSESGPQSGELFF
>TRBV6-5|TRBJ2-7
CASSYRGAYEQYF
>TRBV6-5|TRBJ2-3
CASSFSGTPTDTQYF
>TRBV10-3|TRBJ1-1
CATQGHLNTEAFF
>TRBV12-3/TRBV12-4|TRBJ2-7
CASSLPPLVAEQYF
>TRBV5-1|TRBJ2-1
CASSLDRGSFNEQFF
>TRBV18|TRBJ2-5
CASSPPRRLAFQETQYF
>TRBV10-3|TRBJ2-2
CAIGGAQGGLPGELFF
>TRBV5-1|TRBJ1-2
CASSPTGDSNYGYTF
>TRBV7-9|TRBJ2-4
CASRPRGMNIQYF
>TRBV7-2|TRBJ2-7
CASSVLAAYEQYF
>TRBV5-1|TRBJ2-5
CASSVDSKETQYF
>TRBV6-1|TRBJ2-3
CASSEPGITDTQYF